This T cell receptor (beta chain) was identified during a study of T-cell memory formation after mild COVID-19. There are 14 residues in the CDR3. The V end lost 3 bases, the J end lost 5 bases, and 14 bases lay between the germline ends. Germline CDR1 LNHDA, CDR2 SQIVND (reference sequence). One entry per CDR3 protein, called by TCRdb with MiXCR from the 5' RACE reads. The sample carries nearly 110,000 distinct CDR3 sequences, over 10% recorded once. The specimen sequenced was PBMCs or a T cell subset sorted from them (not recorded which). The TCR sequence derives from an adult woman who had mild COVID-19 (a few samples of this study predate the infection). Cell type and time point are not known. This chain links TRBV19 with TRBJ2-7; weak D call: TRBD2 (6 bases). As DNA, the CDR3 is TGTGCCAGTAGTATGTCCGCCGGGGGTAACGAGCAGTACTTC. Translating gives CASSMSAGGNEQYF.